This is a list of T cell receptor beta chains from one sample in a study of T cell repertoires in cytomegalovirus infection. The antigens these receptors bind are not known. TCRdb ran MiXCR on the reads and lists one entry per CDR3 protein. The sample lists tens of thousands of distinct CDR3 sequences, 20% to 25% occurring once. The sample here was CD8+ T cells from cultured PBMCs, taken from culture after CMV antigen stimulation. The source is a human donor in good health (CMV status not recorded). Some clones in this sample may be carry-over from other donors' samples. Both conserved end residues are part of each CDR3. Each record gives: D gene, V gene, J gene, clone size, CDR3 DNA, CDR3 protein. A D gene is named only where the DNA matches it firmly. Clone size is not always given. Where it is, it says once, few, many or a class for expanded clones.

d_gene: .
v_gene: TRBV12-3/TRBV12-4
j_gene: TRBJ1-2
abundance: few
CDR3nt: TGTGCCAGCAGTTTATCCGGCGAAACGGGGTTGAAAGGCTACACCTTC
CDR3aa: CASSLSGETGLKGYTF

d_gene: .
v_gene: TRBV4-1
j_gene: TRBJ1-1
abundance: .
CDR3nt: TGCGCCAGCAGCCAAGACCTCAGGGAAGCTTTCTTT
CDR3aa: CASSQDLREAFF

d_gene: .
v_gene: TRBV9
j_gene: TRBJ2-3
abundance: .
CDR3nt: TGTGCCAGCAGCGTAGAAGGTAGCACAGATACGCAGTATTTT
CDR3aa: CASSVEGSTDTQYF

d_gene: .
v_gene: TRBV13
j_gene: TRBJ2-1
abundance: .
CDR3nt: TGTGCCAGCAGGGGATACAATGAGCAGTTCTTC
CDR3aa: CASRGYNEQFF

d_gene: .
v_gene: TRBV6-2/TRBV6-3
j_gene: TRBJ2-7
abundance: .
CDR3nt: TGTGCCAGCAGTACGATTCTAACACAGAGCTCCTACGAGCAGTACTTC
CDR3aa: CASSTILTQSSYEQYF

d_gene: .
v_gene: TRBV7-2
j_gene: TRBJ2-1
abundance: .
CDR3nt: TGTGCCAGCAGCATCACGGACGGTTCAATCCAGTTCTTC
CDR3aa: CASSITDGSIQFF

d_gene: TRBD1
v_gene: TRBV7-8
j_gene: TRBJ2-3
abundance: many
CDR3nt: TGTGCCAGCAATTGGAGGGGGACAGGGGCCACAGATACGCAGTATTTT
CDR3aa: CASNWRGTGATDTQYF

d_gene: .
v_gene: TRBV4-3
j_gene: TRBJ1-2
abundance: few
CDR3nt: TGCGCCAGCAGCCCCCTAAGAGGTGCTAACTATGGCTACACCTTC
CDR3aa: CASSPLRGANYGYTF

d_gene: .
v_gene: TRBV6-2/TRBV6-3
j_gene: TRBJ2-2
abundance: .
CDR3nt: TGTGCCAGCAGCCCTACGGACCAGGCCAGGCCGCCGTTTTTT
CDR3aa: CASSPTDQARPPFF

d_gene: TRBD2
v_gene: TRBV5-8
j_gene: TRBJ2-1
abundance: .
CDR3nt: TGTGCCAGCAGCCGGACTAGCGGCTACAATGAGCAGTTCTTC
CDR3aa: CASSRTSGYNEQFF

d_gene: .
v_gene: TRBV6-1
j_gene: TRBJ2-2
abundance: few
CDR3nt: TGTGCCAGCTGTGAGGGCGACACCGGGGAGCTGTTTTTT
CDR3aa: CASCEGDTGELFF

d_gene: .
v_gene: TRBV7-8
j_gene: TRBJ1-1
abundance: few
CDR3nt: TGTGCCAGCAGTCCGACGGGGACGGGGAACACTGAAGCTTTCTTT
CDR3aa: CASSPTGTGNTEAFF

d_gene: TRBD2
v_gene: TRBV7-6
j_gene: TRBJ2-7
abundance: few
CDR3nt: TGTGCCAGCAGCGGGGGAACGGGACTAGCGGACTTCTTC
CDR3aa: CASSGGTGLADFF

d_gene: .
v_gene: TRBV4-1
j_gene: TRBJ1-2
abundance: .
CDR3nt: TGCGCCAGCAGCCAAGAGACAGGCAATAACTATGGCTACACCTTC
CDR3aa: CASSQETGNNYGYTF

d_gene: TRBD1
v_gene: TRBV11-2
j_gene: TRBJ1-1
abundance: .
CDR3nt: TGTGCCACCCAGACACCGACAGGGGATACTGAAGCTTTCTTT
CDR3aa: CATQTPTGDTEAFF

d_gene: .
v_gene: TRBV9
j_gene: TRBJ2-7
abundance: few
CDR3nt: TGTGCCAGCAGCGTAGGTGCTGAGTTCTCCTACGAGCAGTACTTC
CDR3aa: CASSVGAEFSYEQYF

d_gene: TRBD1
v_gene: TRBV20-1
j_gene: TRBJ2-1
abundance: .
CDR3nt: TGCAGTGCTAAAGAGACAGGGCCCTACAATGAGCAGTTCTTC
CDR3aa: CSAKETGPYNEQFF

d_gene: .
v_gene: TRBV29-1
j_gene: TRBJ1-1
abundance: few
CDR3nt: TGCAGCGCTCAGCGGGTTGGGGCTGAAGCTTTCTTT
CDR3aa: CSAQRVGAEAFF

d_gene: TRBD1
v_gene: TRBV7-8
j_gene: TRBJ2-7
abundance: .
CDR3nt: TGTGCCAGCAGCTTACGAGACAGGGCCATTGGGTTGGAGCAGTACTTC
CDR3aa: CASSLRDRAIGLEQYF

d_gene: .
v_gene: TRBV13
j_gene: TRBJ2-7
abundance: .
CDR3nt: TGTGCCAGCAGCCCGGCAGGGGCTTACGAGCAGTACTTC
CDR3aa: CASSPAGAYEQYF

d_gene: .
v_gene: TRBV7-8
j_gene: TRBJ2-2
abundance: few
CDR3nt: TGTGCCAGCAGCTTAGTAGTTCGTACCGGGGAGCTGTTTTTT
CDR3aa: CASSLVVRTGELFF

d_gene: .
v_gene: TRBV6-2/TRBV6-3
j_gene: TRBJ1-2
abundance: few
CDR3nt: TGTGCCAGCAGTGCCCCTAAACAGGGCCAAGGTGATGATAACTATGGCTACACCTTC
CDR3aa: CASSAPKQGQGDDNYGYTF

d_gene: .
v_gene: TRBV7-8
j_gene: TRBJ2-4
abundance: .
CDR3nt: TGTGCCAGCAGCTTAGCGCTCGCCGACCAGTACTTC
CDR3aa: CASSLALADQYF

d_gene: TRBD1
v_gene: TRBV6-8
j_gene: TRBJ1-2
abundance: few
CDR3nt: TGTGCCAGCAGTTCCCCGGGACAGGAGAAGGGCTACACCTTC
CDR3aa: CASSSPGQEKGYTF

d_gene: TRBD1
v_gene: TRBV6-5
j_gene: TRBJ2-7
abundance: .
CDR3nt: TGTGCCAGCAGTTACCTGTCCCACACCGGGACAGGGGGCTACGAGCAGTACTTC
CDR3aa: CASSYLSHTGTGGYEQYF

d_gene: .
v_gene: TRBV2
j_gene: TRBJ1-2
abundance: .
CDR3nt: TGTGCCAGCAGTGAAACCTTCCCTAACTATGGCTACACCTTC
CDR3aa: CASSETFPNYGYTF

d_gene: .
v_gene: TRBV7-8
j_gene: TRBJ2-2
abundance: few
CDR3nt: TGTGCCAGCAGCTTAGCGACACTCACCGGGGAGCTGTTTTTT
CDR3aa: CASSLATLTGELFF

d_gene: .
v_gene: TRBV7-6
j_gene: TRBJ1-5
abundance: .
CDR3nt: TGTGCCAGCAGCTTAGGGAAGGGCAATCAGCCCCAGCATTTT
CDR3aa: CASSLGKGNQPQHF

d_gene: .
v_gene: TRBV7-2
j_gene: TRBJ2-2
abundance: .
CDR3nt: TGTGCCAGCAGTTTACCCCGGGACGACCCTTATAACACCGGGGAGCTGTTTTTT
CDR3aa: CASSLPRDDPYNTGELFF

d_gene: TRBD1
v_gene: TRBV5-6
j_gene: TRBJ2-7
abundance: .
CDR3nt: TGTGCCAGCAGCTTCCACGGGCAGGGGGACCACGAGCAGTACTTC
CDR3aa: CASSFHGQGDHEQYF

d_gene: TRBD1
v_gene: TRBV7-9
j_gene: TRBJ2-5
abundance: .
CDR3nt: TGTGCCAGCAGTCTTCGACAGGGCGGGGAGACCCAGTACTTC
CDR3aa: CASSLRQGGETQYF

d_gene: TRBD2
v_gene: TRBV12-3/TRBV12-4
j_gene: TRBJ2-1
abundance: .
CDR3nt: TGTGCCAGCAGGGGGGGGGCTAGCGGGGTCCTGATCTACAATGAGCAGTTCTTC
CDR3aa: CASRGGASGVLIYNEQFF

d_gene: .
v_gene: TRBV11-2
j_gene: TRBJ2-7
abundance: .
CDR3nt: TGTGCCAGCAGCTTAGTCGGAACCTCCTACGAGCAGTACTTC
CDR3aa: CASSLVGTSYEQYF

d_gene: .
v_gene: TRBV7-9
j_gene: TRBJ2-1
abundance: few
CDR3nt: TGTGCCAGCACCCACCGAACCTACAATGAGCAGTTCTTC
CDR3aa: CASTHRTYNEQFF

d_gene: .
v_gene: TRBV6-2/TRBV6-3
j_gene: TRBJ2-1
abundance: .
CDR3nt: TGTGCCAGCACACACAGGGATACCGGAATTCATGAGCAGTTCTTC
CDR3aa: CASTHRDTGIHEQFF

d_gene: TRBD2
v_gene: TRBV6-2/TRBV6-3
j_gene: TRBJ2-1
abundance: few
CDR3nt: TGTGCCAGCAGTTACGTCGACCATCCTACTCTAGCGGGCTCCTACAATGAGCAGTTCTTC
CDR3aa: CASSYVDHPTLAGSYNEQFF

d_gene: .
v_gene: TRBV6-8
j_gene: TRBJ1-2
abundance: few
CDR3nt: TGTGCCAGCAGTCCGGACTTCTATGGCTACACCTTC
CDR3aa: CASSPDFYGYTF

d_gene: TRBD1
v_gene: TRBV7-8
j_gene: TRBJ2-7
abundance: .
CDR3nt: TGTGCCAGCAGCCCTAAAACAGGGGGCTACCTCTACGAGCAGTACTTC
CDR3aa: CASSPKTGGYLYEQYF

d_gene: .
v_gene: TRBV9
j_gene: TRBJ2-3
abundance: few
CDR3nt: TGTGCCAGCAGATCAGCGGTAGACGGCACAGATACGCAGTATTTT
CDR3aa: CASRSAVDGTDTQYF

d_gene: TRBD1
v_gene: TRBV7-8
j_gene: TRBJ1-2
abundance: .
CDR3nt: TGTGCCAGCAGCCTCGGACAGGCGCGAACCTATGGCTACACCTTC
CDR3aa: CASSLGQARTYGYTF